This entry features one TCR beta chain sequence. Its cognate antigen has yet to be identified. No much larger clonotype is one base removed from it; base qualities were not supplied. Unmatched junction bases come to 18, with V trimmed by 2 bases and J by 8 bases. CDR1 and CDR2 were assigned from the germline V gene as MNHEY and SVGEGT. The CDR3, cysteine through phenylalanine, is 18 amino acids long. Only CDR3 DNA is held: 54 bases, read in frame from base 1. The data were obtained in a study of CD8 T cells in ankylosing spondylitis (dated by TCRdb to 2016 to 2017). About the study as a whole: The study set out to find disease-linked TCR variants by profiling T cell receptor beta repertoires in ankylosing spondylitis patients and healthy donors. In total, the full study cohort was made up of some 110 healthy donors and about two dozen ankylosing spondylitis patients. Peripheral blood samples were taken, and synovial fluid was additionally collected from ankylosing spondylitis patients. The paper's findings and limits, for the study overall: A TCR beta motif made up of several highly homologous amino acid variants appeared to be characteristic of blood from ankylosing spondylitis patients. Some TCR beta motif variants had previously been reported in synovial fluid and blood of reactive arthritis patients, which suggested common disease-initiation mechanisms. The disease-linked clones had a CD8+ phenotype and were found at relatively low frequencies in peripheral blood. According to the report, matched synovial fluid samples from ankylosing spondylitis patients were significantly enriched for the disease-linked clones.

This sample was sequenced with an Illumina HiSeq 2500. Quantitative 5'-RACE with molecular barcodes was used to prepare TCR beta libraries. Per the original workflow: Disease-linked TCR variants were identified with a new computational method built on a probabilistic model of VDJ rearrangement. TCRdb reran the public reads through fastp at Q25 and MiXCR, keeping productive beta chains. Rows matching on CDR3 protein sequence are summarized as one entry with the most common DNA and genes. The V and J calls and clone size are TCRdb's, not the authors'. The sample profile shows about 160,000 distinct CDR3 sequences; 9.5% to 10% of them were found once. Jointly, the top ten make up about 16% of the sample.

The receptor chain draws on TRBV6-2 or TRBV6-3 and TRBJ2-1; the central 7 bases match TRBD1. Material: blood, either unsorted or a sorted T cell fraction (not recorded which). This clonotype was obtained from a female donor with ankylosing spondylitis or in good health (not recorded which). The CDR3 region: CASSYARGAGGIMDEQFF. The DNA sequence reads TGTGCCAGCAGTTACGCTCGTGGGGCAGGGGGTATCATGGATGAGCAGTTCTTC.